This T cell receptor beta chain was found in a study of blood T cell repertoires in COVID-19. About the study: The United States, Italy and Spain provided the acute and convalescent COVID-19 samples. PBMCs, B-cell-depleted T cells, or T cells provided the cDNA or gDNA that made up the material.

Original methodology: Reference gene primers were amplified, and this amplification served to estimate nucleated cell counts. TCRdb's table, derived via immunoSEQ multiplex PCR, lists solely in-frame clones and lacks some. Clonal size and the V and J genes are those of that table, whereas D and trimming came from the DNA. There are roughly 250,000 clones in the sample; 87% occur only once, and 6% to 9% lies in the top ten. The CDR3 consists of 13 residues. Deletions cut 4 bases from V and 7 bases from J, with 12 bases between. Germline V CDR1 and CDR2: SGHRS, YFSETQ. Material: peripheral blood. The sequence derives from a man aged 60 to 75 who had recovered from COVID-19. The chain joins TRBV5-1 to TRBJ2-1; D is ambiguous. The DNA for the CDR3 is TGCGCCAGCAGCCACACGATTTTTAATGAGCAGTTCTTC. This gives the protein CASSHTIFNEQFF.